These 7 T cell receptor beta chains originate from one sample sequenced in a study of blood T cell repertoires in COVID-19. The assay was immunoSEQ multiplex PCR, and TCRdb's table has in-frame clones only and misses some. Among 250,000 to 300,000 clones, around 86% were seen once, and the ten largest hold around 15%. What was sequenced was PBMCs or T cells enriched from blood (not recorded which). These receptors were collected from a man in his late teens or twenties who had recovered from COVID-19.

DNA of the CDR3: TGTGCCAGCAGCTCCTCGACTAGCGCCTACAATGAGCAGTTCTTC. Translating gives CASSSSTSAYNEQFF. The J gene is TRBJ2-1, the V gene TRBV11-2, with 8 bases aligning to TRBD2. Germline V CDR1 and CDR2: SGHAT, FQNNGV. With V trimmed by 4 bases and J by 2 bases, 4 bases remained unmatched. This CDR3 comprises 15 residues.

CDR3 loop: CATGGYYEQYF. CDR3 nucleotide sequence: TGTGCCACGGGGGGTTACTACGAGCAGTACTTC. The chain uses TRBV27 and TRBJ2-7, with 7 bases lining up with TRBD2. CDR1 and CDR2 (germline): MNHEY, SMNVEV (reference sequence). J lost 3 bases, V lost 10 bases, and 3 bases had no gene match. This CDR3 region has 11 residues.

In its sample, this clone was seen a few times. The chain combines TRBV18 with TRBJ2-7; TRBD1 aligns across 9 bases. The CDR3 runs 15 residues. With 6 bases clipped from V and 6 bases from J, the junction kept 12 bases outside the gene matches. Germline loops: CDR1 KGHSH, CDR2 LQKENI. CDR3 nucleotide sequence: TGTGCCAGCTCTCCCAACCGGGACAGGGTATCCGAGCAGTACTTC. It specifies CASSPNRDRVSEQYF.

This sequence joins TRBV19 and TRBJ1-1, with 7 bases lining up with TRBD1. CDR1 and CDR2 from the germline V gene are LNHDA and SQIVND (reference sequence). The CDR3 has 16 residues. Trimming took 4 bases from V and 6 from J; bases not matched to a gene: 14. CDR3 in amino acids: CASSKTATGRLAEAFF. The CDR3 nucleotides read TGTGCCAGTAGTAAGACGGCGACAGGGCGGTTGGCTGAAGCTTTCTTT. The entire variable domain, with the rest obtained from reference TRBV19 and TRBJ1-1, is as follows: DGGITQSPKYLFRKEGQNVTLSCEQNLNHDAMYWYRQDPGQGLRLIYYSQIVNDFQKGDIAEGYSVSREKKESFPLTVTSAQKNPTAFYLCASSKTATGRLAEAFFGQGTRLTVV.

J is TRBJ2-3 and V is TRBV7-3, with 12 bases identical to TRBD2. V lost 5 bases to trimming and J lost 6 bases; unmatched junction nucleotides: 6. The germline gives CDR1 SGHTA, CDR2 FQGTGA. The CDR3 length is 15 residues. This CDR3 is CASSPRLAGVDTQYF. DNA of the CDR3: TGTGCCAGCAGCCCACGACTAGCGGGAGTGGATACGCAGTATTTT.

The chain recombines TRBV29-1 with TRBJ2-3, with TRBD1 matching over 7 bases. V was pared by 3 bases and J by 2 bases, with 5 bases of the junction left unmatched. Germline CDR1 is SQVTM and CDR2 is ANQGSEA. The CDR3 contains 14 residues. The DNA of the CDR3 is TGCAGCGTTGATTTGGGACAGCTCACAGATACGCAGTATTTT. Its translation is CSVDLGQLTDTQYF.

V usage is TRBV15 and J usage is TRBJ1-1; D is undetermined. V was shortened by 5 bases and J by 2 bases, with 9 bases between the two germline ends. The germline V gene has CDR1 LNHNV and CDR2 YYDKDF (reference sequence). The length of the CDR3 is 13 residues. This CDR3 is CATSHYSNTEAFF. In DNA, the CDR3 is TGTGCCACCAGCCATTACAGTAACACTGAAGCTTTCTTT.